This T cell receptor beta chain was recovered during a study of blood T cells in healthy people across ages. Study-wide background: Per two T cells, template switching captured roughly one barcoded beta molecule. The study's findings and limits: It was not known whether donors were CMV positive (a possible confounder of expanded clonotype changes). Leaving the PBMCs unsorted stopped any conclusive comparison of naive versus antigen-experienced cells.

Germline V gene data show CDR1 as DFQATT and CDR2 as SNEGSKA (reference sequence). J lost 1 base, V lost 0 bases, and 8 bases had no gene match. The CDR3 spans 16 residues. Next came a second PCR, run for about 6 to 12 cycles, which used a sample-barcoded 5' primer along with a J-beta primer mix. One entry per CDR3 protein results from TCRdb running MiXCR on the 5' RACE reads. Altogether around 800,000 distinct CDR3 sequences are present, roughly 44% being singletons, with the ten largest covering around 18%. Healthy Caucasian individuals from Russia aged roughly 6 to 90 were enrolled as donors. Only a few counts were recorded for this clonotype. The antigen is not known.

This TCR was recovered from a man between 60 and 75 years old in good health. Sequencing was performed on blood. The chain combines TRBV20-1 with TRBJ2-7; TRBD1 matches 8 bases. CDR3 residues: CSARDGGTGGSYEQYF. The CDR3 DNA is TGCAGTGCTAGAGATGGGGGGACAGGTGGGTCCTACGAGCAGTACTTC.